This T cell receptor (beta chain) appears in the sequencing data of a study of multiple sclerosis patients with progressive multifocal leukoencephalopathy. Assay: immunoSEQ multiplex PCR; the TCRdb copy retains only in-frame clones and omits some. The profile covers about 30,000 clones, with about 85% appearing a single time and around 11% taken by the ten largest. This CDR3 is 12 amino acids long. Germline CDR1 is SGHRS and CDR2 is YFSETQ. Time point here: time of PML onset. The chain couples TRBV5-1 to TRBJ2-5; weak D call: TRBD1 (5 bases). The J call may be in error: the DNA end matches TRBJ2-7 better. The source of this sequence is a woman aged 25 to 39 with progressive multifocal leukoencephalopathy. The sequencing here drew on PBMCs, taken from a patient treated with natalizumab. The CDR3 DNA is TGCGCCAGCAGCAAGACAGATTACGAGCAGTACTTC. It encodes CASSKTDYEQYF.